This TCR beta chain was found in a study of T cell responses to AZD1222 COVID-19 vaccine. At the level of the study: Second-dose groups at about 4 or about 12 weeks were pooled.

Notes on the study in general: White British ancestry dominated among donors, who included more females, and clonal diversity was possibly underestimated.

This table comes from immunoSEQ multiplex PCR, and its TCRdb copy is limited to in-frame clones, with some not included. The sample consists of tens of thousands of clones, 88% of them appearing once. After removal of 0 bases from V and 3 bases from J, the junction contained 2 bases not matched to a gene. The CDR3 has 15 amino acids. CDR1 KGHDR and CDR2 SFDVKD come from the germline V gene. Remarks on this clone: The antigen is not known.

This sequence originates from an adult in good health. The source material was peripheral blood, sampled on day 0 of AZD1222 vaccination. V is TRBV24-1 and J is TRBJ2-5, with 8 bases lining up with TRBD1. CDR3 loop: CATSDLATGEETQYF. CDR3 nucleotide sequence: TGTGCCACCAGTGATTTGGCGACAGGGGAAGAGACCCAGTACTTC.